What follows describes a single T cell receptor (beta chain). CDR3 length: 15 residues. The germline V gene encodes CDR1 SGHTA and CDR2 FQGNSA. The V end lost 2 bases, the J end lost 8 bases, and 16 bases lay between the germline ends. The data originate from a study of shared clonotypes between healthy human individuals. Study-level information: Three plates were used per donor for CD4 naive, three for CD4 memory, two for CD8 naive and one for CD8 memory.

Naive CD8 isolation took CD45RO-negative cells positively selected for CCR7 and excluded terminally differentiated effector memory CD45RA+ cells. All donors were healthy HIV-negative adults lacking recent acute infections or vaccinations. Samples underwent the assay at deep level. TCRdb's copy holds only in-frame clones and misses some; the assay was immunoSEQ multiplex PCR. The repertoire holds some 2,000,000 clones, with roughly 95% as singletons. The sample comprised naive CD8+ T cells sorted from blood. This chain joins TRBV7-2 and TRBJ2-1; tentative D call: TRBD2 (7 bases). The sequence derives from a man aged 18 to 35 in good health. The CDR3 nucleotides are TGTGCCAGCAGCTTATGGTCGGGGGGCCCAGATGAGCAGTTCTTC. Its translation is CASSLWSGGPDEQFF.